This T cell receptor (beta chain) was captured in a study of blood T cell repertoires in COVID-19. Study-level information: The United States, Italy and Spain provided the acute and convalescent COVID-19 samples. In each case, the material was cDNA or gDNA derived from T cells, B-cell-depleted T cells, or PBMCs.

The CDR3 spans 14 residues. With V trimmed by 3 bases and J by 4 bases, 2 bases remained unmatched. Germline assignment: CDR1 SGHRS and CDR2 YFSETQ. This clone turned up a few times. In the authors' workflow: How many nucleated cells were present was estimated from reference gene primer amplification. Libraries were prepared by immunoSEQ multiplex PCR; TCRdb keeps only in-frame clonotypes and omits some of them. The D gene and trimming were derived from the DNA, and the V and J assignments and clone size from that table. The sample has approximately 130,000 clones, 55% to 75% seen once; the top ten hold roughly 2.2%.

The chain joins TRBV5-1 to TRBJ1-4; 8 bases map to TRBD1. What was sequenced was peripheral blood. The receptor was derived from a woman aged 70-85 years with acute or convalescent COVID-19. CDR3 in DNA: TGCGCCAGCAGCTCGGACAGGGTTAATGAAAAACTGTTTTTT. Its translation is CASSSDRVNEKLFF.